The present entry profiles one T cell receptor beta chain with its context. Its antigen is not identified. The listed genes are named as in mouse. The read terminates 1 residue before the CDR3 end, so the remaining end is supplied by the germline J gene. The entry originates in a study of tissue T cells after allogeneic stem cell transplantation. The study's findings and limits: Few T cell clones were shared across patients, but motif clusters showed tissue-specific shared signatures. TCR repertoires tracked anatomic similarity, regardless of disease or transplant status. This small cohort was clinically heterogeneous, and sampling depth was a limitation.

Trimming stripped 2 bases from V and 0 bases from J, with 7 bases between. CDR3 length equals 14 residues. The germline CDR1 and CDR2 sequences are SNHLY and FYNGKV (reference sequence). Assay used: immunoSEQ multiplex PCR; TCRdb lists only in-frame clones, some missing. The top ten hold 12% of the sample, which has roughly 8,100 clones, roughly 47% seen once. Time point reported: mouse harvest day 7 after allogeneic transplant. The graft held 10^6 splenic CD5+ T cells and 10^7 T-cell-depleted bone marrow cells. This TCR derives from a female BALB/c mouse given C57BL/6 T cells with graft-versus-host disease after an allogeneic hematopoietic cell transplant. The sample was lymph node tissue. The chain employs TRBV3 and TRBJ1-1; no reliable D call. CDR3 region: CASSLRGSNTEVFF. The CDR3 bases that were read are TGTGCCAGCAGCTTAAGAGGGTCAAACACAGAAGTCTTC. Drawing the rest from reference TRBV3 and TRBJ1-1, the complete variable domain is GPKVLQIPSHQIIDMGQMVTLNCDPVSNHLYFYWYKQILGQQMEFLVNFYNGKVMEKSKLFKDQFSVERPDGSYFTLKIQPTALEDSAVYFCASSLRGSNTEVFFGKGTRLTVV.